This entry describes one TCR beta chain. Naive CD8 cells comprised CD45RO-negative, CCR7-positively selected cells, excluding terminally differentiated effector memory CD45RA+ cells. The CDR3 runs to 14 residues. The ends were cut back, 4 bases at V and 3 bases at J, with 10 bases in the middle. Per the germline V gene, CDR1 is SEHNR and CDR2 is FQNEAQ (reference sequence). This entry belongs to a study of shared clonotypes between healthy human individuals. Generated by immunoSEQ multiplex PCR, the TCRdb table keeps only in-frame clones and is missing some. The sample has about 2.1 million clones, about 93% seen once.

The receptor was isolated from a man younger than 35 in good health. Some clones in this sample may be carry-over from other donors' samples. V and J are TRBV7-9 and TRBJ2-1; a possible D gene is TRBD1 (6 bases). Material: naive CD8+ T cells from PBMCs. As DNA, the CDR3 is TGTGCCAGCAGCTCGGACAGACGCTACAATGAGCAGTTCTTC. Its translation: CASSSDRRYNEQFF. The full variable domain, rest sourced from reference TRBV7-9 and TRBJ2-1, is DTGVSQNPRHKITKRGQNVTFRCDPISEHNRLYWYRQTLGQGPEFLTYFQNEAQLEKSRLLSDRFSAERPKGSFSTLEIQRTEQGDSAMYLCASSSDRRYNEQFFGPGTRLTVL.